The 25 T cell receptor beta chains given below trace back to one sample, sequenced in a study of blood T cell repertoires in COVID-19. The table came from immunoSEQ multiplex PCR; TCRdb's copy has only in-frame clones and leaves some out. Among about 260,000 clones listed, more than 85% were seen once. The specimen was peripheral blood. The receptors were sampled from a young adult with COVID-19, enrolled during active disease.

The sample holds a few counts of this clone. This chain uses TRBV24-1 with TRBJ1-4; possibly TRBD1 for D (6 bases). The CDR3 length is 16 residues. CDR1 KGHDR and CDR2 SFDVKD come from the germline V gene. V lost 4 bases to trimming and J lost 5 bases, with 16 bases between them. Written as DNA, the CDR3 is TGTGCCACCAGTGACTCTGCGACAGGAGAAAATGAAAAACTGTTTTTT. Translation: CATSDSATGENEKLFF.

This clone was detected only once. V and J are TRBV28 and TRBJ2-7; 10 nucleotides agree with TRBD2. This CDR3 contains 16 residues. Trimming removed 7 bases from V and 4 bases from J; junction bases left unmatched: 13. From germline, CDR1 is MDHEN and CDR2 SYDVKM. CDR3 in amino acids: CASTKSRGLAAYEQYF. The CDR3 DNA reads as TGTGCCAGCACCAAATCACGTGGACTAGCGGCATACGAGCAGTACTTC.

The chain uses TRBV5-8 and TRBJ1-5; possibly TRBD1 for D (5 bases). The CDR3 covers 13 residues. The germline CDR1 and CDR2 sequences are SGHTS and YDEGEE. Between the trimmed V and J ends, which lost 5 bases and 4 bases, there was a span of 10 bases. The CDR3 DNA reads TGTGCCAGCAGGGGGCTGGGAAATCAGCCCCAGCATTTT. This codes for CASRGLGNQPQHF.

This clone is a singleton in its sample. The CDR3 region has the DNA TGTGCCAGCACCCGAGCAGGCTCTGGGGCCAACGTCCTGACTTTC. Translating gives CASTRAGSGANVLTF. The chain recombines TRBV9 with TRBJ2-6; the D is unclear. The CDR3 covers 15 residues. Between the trimmed V and J ends, which lost 6 bases and 0 bases, there was a span of 10 bases. Germline V CDR1 and CDR2: SGDLS, YYNGEE. The full variable domain, rest sourced from reference TRBV9 and TRBJ2-6, is DSGVTQTPKHLITATGQRVTLRCSPRSGDLSVYWYQQSLDQGLQFLIQYYNGEERAKGNILERFSAQQFPDLHSELNLSSLELGDSALYFCASTRAGSGANVLTFGAGSRLTVL.

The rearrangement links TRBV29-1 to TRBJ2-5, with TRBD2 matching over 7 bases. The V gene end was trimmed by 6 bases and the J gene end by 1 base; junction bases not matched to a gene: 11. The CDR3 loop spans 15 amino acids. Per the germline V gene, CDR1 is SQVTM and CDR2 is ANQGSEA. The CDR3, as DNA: TGCAGCGTAGATCATAGCGGGCCCCCCCAAGAGACCCAGTACTTC. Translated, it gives CSVDHSGPPQETQYF.

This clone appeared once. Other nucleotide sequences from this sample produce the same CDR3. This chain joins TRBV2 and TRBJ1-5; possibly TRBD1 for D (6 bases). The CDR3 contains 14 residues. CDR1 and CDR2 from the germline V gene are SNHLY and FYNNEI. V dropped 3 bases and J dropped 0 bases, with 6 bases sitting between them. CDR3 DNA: TGTGCCAGCAGTGAGACAGGTAGCAATCAGCCCCAGCATTTT. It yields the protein CASSETGSNQPQHF. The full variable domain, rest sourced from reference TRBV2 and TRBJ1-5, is EPEVTQTPSHQVTQMGQEVILRCVPISNHLYFYWYRQILGQKVEFLVSFYNNEISEKSEIFDDQFSVERPDGSNFTLKIRSTKLEDSAMYFCASSETGSNQPQHFGDGTRLSIL.

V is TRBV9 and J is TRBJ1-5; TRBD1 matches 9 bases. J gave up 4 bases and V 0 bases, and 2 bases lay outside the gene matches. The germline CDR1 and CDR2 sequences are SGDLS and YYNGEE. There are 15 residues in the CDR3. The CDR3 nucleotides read TGTGCCAGCAGCGTAGACGGGACAGGGAATCAGCCCCAGCATTTT. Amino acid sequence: CASSVDGTGNQPQHF.

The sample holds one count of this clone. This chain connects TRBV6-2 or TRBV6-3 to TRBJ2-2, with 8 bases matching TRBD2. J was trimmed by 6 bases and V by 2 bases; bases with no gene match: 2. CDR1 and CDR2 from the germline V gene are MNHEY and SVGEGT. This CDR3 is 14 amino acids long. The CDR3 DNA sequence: TGTGCCAGCAGTTACCCCGGGAGGGCCGGGGAGCTGTTTTTT. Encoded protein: CASSYPGRAGELFF.

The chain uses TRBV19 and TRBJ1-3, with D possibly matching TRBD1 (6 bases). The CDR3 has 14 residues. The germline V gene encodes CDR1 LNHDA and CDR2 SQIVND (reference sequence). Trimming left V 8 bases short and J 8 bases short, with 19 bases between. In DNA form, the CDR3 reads TGTGCCAGTTCCTCTCTCCAGGGGTCGGACACCATATATTTT. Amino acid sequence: CASSSLQGSDTIYF.

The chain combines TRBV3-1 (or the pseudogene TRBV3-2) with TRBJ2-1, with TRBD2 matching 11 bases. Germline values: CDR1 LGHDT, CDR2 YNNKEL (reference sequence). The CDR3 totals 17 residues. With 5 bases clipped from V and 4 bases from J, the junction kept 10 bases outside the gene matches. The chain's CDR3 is CASSTSLAGGMYNEQFF. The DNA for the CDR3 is TGTGCCAGCAGCACAAGCTTAGCGGGAGGGATGTACAATGAGCAGTTCTTC.

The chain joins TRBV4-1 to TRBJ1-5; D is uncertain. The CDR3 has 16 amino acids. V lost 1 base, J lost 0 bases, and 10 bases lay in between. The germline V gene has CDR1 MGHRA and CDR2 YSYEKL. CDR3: CASSQGLSYSNQPQHF. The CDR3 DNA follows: TGCGCCAGCAGCCAAGGGTTATCCTATAGCAATCAGCCCCAGCATTTT.

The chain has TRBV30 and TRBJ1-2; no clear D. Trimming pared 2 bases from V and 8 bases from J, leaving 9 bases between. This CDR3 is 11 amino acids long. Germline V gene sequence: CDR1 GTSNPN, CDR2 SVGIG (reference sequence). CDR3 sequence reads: CAWSPGGGYTF. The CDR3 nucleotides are TGTGCCTGGAGTCCGGGAGGCGGCTACACCTTC.

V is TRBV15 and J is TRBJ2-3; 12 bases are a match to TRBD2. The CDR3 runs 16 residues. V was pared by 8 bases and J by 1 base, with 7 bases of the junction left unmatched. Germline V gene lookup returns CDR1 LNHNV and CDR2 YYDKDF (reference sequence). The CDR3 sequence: CATLRTSGTGTDTQYF. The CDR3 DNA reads TGTGCCACCCTTCGGACTAGCGGGACAGGCACAGATACGCAGTATTTT.

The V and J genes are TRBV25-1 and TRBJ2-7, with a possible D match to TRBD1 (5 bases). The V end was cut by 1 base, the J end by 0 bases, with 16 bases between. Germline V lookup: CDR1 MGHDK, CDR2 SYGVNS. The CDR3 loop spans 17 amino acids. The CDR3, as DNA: TGTGCCAGCAGTGAATTTGGAAAGGGGAAGAGCTCCTACGAGCAGTACTTC. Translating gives CASSEFGKGKSSYEQYF.

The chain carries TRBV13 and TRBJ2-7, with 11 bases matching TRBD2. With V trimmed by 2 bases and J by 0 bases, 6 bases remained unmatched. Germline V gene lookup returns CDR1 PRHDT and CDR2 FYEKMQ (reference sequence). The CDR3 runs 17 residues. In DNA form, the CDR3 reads TGTGCCAGCAGCTTACCCTTAGCGGGAGGGCCCTCCTACGAGCAGTACTTC. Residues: CASSLPLAGGPSYEQYF.

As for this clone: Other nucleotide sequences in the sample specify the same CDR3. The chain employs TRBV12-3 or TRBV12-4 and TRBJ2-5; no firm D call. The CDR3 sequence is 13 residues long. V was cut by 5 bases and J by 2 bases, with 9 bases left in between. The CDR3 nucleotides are TGTGCCAGCAGTCTTCGACTTCAAGAGACCCAGTACTTC. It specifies CASSLRLQETQYF.

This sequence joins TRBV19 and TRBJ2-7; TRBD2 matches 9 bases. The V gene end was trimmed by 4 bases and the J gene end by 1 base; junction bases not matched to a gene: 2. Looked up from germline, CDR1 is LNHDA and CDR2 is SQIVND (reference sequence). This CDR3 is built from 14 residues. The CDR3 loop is CASSKREESYEQYF. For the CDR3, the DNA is TGTGCCAGTAGTAAGCGGGAGGAATCCTACGAGCAGTACTTC.

The CDR3 DNA reads as TGTGCCAGCAGCCTACCTGGGACAGGGTTAAACTATGGCTACACCTTC. It is translated as CASSLPGTGLNYGYTF. The chain uses TRBV9 and TRBJ1-2; TRBD1 agrees at 9 bases. This CDR3 spans 16 amino acids. With V trimmed by 4 bases and J by 2 bases, 9 bases remained unmatched. Germline V lookup: CDR1 SGDLS, CDR2 YYNGEE.

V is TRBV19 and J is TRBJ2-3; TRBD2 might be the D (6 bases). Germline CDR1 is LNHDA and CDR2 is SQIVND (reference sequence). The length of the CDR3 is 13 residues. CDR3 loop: CASASASTDTQYF. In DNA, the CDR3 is TGTGCGAGTGCTAGCGCAAGCACAGATACGCAGTATTTT.

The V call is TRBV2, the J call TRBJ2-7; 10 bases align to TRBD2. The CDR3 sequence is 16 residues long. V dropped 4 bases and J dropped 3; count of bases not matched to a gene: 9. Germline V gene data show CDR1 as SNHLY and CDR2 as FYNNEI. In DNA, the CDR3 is TGTGCCAGCAGTGGTCCGACTAGCGGGTTTGTCTACGAGCAGTACTTC. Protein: CASSGPTSGFVYEQYF.

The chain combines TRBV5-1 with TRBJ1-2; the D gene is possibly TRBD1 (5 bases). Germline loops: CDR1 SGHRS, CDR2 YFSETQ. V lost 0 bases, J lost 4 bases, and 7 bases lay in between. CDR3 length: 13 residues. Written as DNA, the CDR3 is TGCGCCAGCAGCTTGGAACAGGTCTATGGCTACACCTTC. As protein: CASSLEQVYGYTF.

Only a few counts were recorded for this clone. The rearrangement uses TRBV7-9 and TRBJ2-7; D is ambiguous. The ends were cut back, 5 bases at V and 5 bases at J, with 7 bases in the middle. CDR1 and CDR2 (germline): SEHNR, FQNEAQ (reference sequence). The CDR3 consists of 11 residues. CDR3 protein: CASSRSDEQYF. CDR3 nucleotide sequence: TGTGCCAGCAGCCGTTCAGACGAGCAGTACTTC.

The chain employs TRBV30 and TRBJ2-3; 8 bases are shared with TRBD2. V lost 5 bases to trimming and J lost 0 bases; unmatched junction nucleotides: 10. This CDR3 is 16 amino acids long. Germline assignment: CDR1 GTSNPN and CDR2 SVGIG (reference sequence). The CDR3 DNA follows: TGTGCCTGGGCCTTAGTTAGCGGGAAGAGCACAGATACGCAGTATTTT. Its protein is CAWALVSGKSTDTQYF.

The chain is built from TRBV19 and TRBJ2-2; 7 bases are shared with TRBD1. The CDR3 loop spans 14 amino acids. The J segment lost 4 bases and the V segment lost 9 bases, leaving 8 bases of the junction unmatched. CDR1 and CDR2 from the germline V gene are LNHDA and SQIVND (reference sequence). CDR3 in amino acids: CASNRDRSTGELFF. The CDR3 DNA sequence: TGTGCCAGCAACCGGGACAGATCCACCGGGGAGCTGTTTTTT.

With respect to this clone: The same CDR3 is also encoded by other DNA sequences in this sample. The CDR3 region has the DNA TGTGCCAGTAGTATAAGACAGGGCTACGAGCAGTACTTC. It is translated as CASSIRQGYEQYF. The V call is TRBV19, the J call TRBJ2-7; 7 bases are shared with TRBD1. V was pared by 2 bases and J by 3 bases, with 1 base of the junction left unmatched. Germline V gene lookup returns CDR1 LNHDA and CDR2 SQIVND (reference sequence). This CDR3 contains 13 residues.